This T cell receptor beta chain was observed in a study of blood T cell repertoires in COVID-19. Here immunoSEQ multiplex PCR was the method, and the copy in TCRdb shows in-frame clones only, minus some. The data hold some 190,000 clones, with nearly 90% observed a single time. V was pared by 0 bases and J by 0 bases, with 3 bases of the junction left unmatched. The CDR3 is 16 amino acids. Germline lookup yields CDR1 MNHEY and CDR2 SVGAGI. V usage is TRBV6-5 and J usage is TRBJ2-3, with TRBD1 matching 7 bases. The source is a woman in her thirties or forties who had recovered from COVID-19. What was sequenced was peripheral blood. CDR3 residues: CASSYSGTASTDTQYF. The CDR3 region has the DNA TGTGCCAGCAGTTACTCGGGGACAGCTAGCACAGATACGCAGTATTTT.